This T cell receptor (beta chain) was observed in a study of CD8 T cells in Susac syndrome. Sequencing of TCR beta, carried out with a high-throughput approach, was applied to CD8+ and CD4+ T cells from the blood. Treatment-naive patients with stable or active relapsing-remitting disease served as multiple sclerosis controls. Negative isolation was applied to CD8+ and CD4+ T cells, and FACS enrichment was applied to TEMRA cells. Turning to this clonotype: What it binds is not known.

Whole-study findings and limits: That the number of individuals in its TCR sequencing and HLA analysis was relatively small was acknowledged by the study.

CDR3 length equals 15 residues. J was trimmed by 8 bases and V by 5 bases; bases with no gene match: 6. Germline V gene lookup returns CDR1 SGDLS and CDR2 YYNGEE. Random hexamers were used to reverse transcribe 0.5 to 1 ug of RNA. TCRdb processed the immunoSEQ multiplex PCR reads anew with MiXCR; each CDR3 protein has one entry. The table records around 270,000 distinct CDR3 sequences, over 75% of them present only once. The sequence derives from a human donor with multiple sclerosis. Sequencing was carried out using CD8+ T cells from PBMCs. The chain joins TRBV9 to TRBJ2-1; 14 bases match TRBD2. This CDR3 is CASREGTSGSHEQFF. CDR3 DNA sequence: TGTGCCAGCAGGGAGGGGACTAGCGGGAGCCATGAGCAGTTCTTC.